This TCR beta chain derives from a study of regulatory dendritic cells for organ transplantation. Regarding the study as a whole: Of resting T cell subsets, memory CD8+ had the most alloreactive clonotypes.

V was cut by 5 bases and J by 4 bases, with 7 bases left in between. Germline V gives CDR1 WSHSY, CDR2 SAAADI. The length of the CDR3 is 12 residues. Sorted T cells were CFSE-labeled and cultured approximately five days with allogeneic regulatory or mature dendritic cells at 1:10. Measured with immunoSEQ multiplex PCR; TCRdb has only the in-frame clones, and not every one. The sample records 15,000 to 20,000 clones, under 80% being singletons. For this clone: Antigen unknown.

V usage is TRBV10-2 and J usage is TRBJ2-3, with no clear D. This TCR was sampled from a human donor in good health. The sequenced sample consisted of memory CD4+ T cells from blood cultured with regulatory dendritic cells. Subset defined: CD45RO+ memory T cells. Here the CDR3 reads CASSPLSDTQYF. The CDR3 bases are TGCGCCAGCAGTCCGCTCTCAGATACGCAGTATTTT.